A single sample is the source of the 7 T cell receptor beta chains below, sequenced in a study of blood T cell repertoires in COVID-19. TCRdb's copy holds only in-frame clones and misses some; the assay was immunoSEQ multiplex PCR. The top ten hold 4% of the sample, which has 130,000 to 150,000 clones, around 90% seen once. Material for sequencing was PBMCs or T cells enriched from blood (not recorded which). The origin of the receptors is a woman between 40 and 50 years old who had been exposed to COVID-19.

The J gene is TRBJ2-7, the V gene TRBV6-5; D is possibly TRBD2 (7 bases). V was trimmed by 4 bases and J by 1 base, leaving 11 bases between them. In germline, CDR1 is MNHEY, CDR2 SVGAGI. The CDR3 sequence is 14 residues long. The CDR3 protein is CASSSSGTSYEQYF. CDR3 DNA sequence: TGTGCCAGCAGTTCCAGCGGGACATCCTACGAGCAGTACTTC.

The chain links TRBV2 to TRBJ1-2; tentatively, D is TRBD1 (5 bases). Germline values: CDR1 SNHLY, CDR2 FYNNEI. V dropped 2 bases and J dropped 8 bases, with 9 bases sitting between them. The CDR3 totals 12 residues. In DNA, the CDR3 is TGTGCCAGCAGTGAACGGGGGAGCGGCTACACCTTC. Its translation is CASSERGSGYTF.

This chain connects TRBV28 to TRBJ1-2; the D gene is possibly TRBD1 (6 bases). Germline V lookup: CDR1 MDHEN, CDR2 SYDVKM. Trimming removed 4 bases from V and 7 bases from J, with 13 bases in between. This CDR3 has 13 residues. The CDR3 loop is CASSYRASSGYTF. The CDR3 DNA follows: TGTGCCAGCAGTTACAGGGCCTCCTCTGGCTACACCTTC.

The J gene is TRBJ1-4, the V gene TRBV5-1, with 9 bases lining up with TRBD1. In germline, CDR1 is SGHRS, CDR2 YFSETQ. The CDR3 has 14 residues. V was pared by 4 bases and J by 8 bases, with 6 bases of the junction left unmatched. The CDR3 is CASSPGQGREKLFF. The DNA of the CDR3 is TGCGCCAGCAGCCCGGGACAGGGTAGGGAAAAACTGTTTTTT.

This chain links TRBV18 with TRBJ2-1, with 10 bases fitting TRBD1. V gave up 2 bases and J gave up 7 bases; unmatched junction bases: 8. The CDR3 is 16 amino acids. Germline V CDR1 and CDR2: KGHSH, LQKENI. CDR3 sequence reads: CASSPRDRGDGNEQFF. The CDR3 DNA reads TGTGCCAGCTCACCAAGGGACAGGGGCGATGGTAATGAGCAGTTCTTC.

Comment on this clone: One end of the junction varies from germline; a read error may be responsible. This chain joins TRBV6-1 and TRBJ2-7, with D possibly TRBD2 on 5 matching bases. The CDR3 contains 15 residues. Germline V gives CDR1 MNHNS, CDR2 SASEGT. The chain's CDR3 is CASREGLRSSYEQYF. CDR3 sequence (DNA): TGTGCCAGCAGAGAAGGACTGAGGAGCTCCTACGAGCAGTACTTC.

J is TRBJ1-6 and V is TRBV2; 10 bases line up with TRBD1. The germline gives CDR1 SNHLY, CDR2 FYNNEI. The CDR3 loop spans 14 amino acids. The ends lost 9 bases at V and 6 bases at J; junction bases unmatched: 5. This chain's CDR3 is CARSWDRGNSPLHF. Here the CDR3 DNA reads TGTGCCAGATCCTGGGACAGGGGTAATTCACCCCTCCACTTT.